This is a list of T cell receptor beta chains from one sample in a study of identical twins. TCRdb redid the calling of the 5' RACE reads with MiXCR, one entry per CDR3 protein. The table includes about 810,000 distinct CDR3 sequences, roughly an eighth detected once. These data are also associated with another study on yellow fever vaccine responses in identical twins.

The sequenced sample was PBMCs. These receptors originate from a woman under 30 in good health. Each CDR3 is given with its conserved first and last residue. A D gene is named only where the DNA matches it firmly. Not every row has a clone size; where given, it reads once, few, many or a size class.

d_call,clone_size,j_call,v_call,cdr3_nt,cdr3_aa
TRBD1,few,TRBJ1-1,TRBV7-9,TGTGCCAGCAGCTTAGGACAGGGGGTTGGGGCTGAAGCTTTCTTT,CASSLGQGVGAEAFF
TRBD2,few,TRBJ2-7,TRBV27,TGTGCCACCAGGAGTGCTAGCGGCCGGAGCTCCTACGAGCAGTACTTC,CATRSASGRSSYEQYF
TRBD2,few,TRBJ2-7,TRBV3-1,TGTGCCAGCAGCCAAGATCTCGGGGGAGGGCCATCGACTCGCGAGCAGTACTTC,CASSQDLGGGPSTREQYF
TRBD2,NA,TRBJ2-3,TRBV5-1,TGCGCCAGCAGCGCACTAGCGGGAGGGCAAGTTACGCAGTATTTT,CASSALAGGQVTQYF
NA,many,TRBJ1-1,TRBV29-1,TGCAGCGTTTTAGGGGCGCAGAACACTGAAGCTTTCTTT,CSVLGAQNTEAFF
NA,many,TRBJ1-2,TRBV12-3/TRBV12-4,TGTGCCAGCAGTTCGACAGTCCGCTTAGGCTACACCTTC,CASSSTVRLGYTF
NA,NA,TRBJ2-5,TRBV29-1,TGCAGCGTTGAAGAAGGGGGGGGCCCTATGGAGACCCAGTACTTC,CSVEEGGGPMETQYF
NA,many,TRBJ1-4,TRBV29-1,TGCAGCGCCGGCCGGGAGTCTGAAAAACTGTTTTTT,CSAGRESEKLFF
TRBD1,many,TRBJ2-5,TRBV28,TGTGCCAGCAGTTTCGGGACAGGGGGCCAAGAGACCCAGTACTTC,CASSFGTGGQETQYF
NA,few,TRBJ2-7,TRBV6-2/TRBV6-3,TGTGCCAGCAGTTACGTGGACTACTACGAGCAGTACTTC,CASSYVDYYEQYF
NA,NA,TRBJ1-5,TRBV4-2,TGTGCCAGCAGCCCCACGAGGTGGAAGCCCCAGCATTTT,CASSPTRWKPQHF
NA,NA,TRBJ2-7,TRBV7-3,TGTGCCAGCAGCTTAGGCGGCGGAGAAAGCTCCTACGAGCAGTACTTC,CASSLGGGESSYEQYF
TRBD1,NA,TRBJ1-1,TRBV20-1,TGCAGTGCTACCTCGACAGGGGGGTGGACTGAAGCTTTCTTT,CSATSTGGWTEAFF
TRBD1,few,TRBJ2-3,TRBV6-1,TGTGCCAGCAGTGAGTCGCCAGGGGGCTTCACAGATACGCAGTATTTT,CASSESPGGFTDTQYF
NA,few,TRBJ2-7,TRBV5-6,TGTGCCAGCAGCTCCCCAAGGGGAGTACCCTACGAGCAGTACTTC,CASSSPRGVPYEQYF
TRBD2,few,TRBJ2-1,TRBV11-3,TGTGCCAGCACTAGGGCTAGCGGAACCTACAATGAGCAGTTCTTC,CASTRASGTYNEQFF
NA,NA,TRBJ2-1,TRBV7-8,TGTGCCAGCAGCTCCAACCCCGGGGGACCTCCTTACAATGAGCAGTTCTTC,CASSSNPGGPPYNEQFF
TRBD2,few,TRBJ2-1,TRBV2,TGTGCAACTGCAGGACTAGCGGGAGTCGTCAATGAGCAGTTCTTC,CATAGLAGVVNEQFF
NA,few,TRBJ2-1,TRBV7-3,TGTGCCAGCAGCTTAAAGGCCCCTGTGGGGGTTTACAATGAGCAGTTCTTC,CASSLKAPVGVYNEQFF
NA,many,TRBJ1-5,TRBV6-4,TGTGCCAGCATCACCCGAGACCCCAAACCCTCGGAACAACAGCCCCAGCATTTT,CASITRDPKPSEQQPQHF
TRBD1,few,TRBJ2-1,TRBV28,TGTGCCAGCATGGCAGGGGGCTTGGGTGAGCAGTTCTTC,CASMAGGLGEQFF
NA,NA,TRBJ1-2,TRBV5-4,TGTGCCAGCAGCTTGGACGGGGGGCTGGGCGGCTACACCTTC,CASSLDGGLGGYTF
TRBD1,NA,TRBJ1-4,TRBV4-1,TGCGCCAGCAGCCAAACCCCATTTACCCGGGACAGGGGTGGAAAACTGTTTTTT,CASSQTPFTRDRGGKLFF
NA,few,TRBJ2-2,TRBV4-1,TGCGCCAGCAGCCCGATCAATCCTGGCCGGAGCACCGGGGAGCTGTTTTTT,CASSPINPGRSTGELFF
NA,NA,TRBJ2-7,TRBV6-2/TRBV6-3,TGTGCCAGCAAGGAGGAGGGCGGGACCTACGAGCAGTACTTC,CASKEEGGTYEQYF
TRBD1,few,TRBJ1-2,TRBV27,TGTGCCAGCAGACAAACAGGGGTGGGCTATGGCTACACCTTC,CASRQTGVGYGYTF
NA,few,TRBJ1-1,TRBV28,TGTGCCAGCAAAGTCCCCGAGCTGGGAAGCACTGAAGCTTTCTTT,CASKVPELGSTEAFF
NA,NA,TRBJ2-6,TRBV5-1,TGCGCCAGCAAAACCAGGGACCCCTACTCTGGGGCCAACGTCCTGACTTTC,CASKTRDPYSGANVLTF
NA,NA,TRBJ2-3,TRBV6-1,TGTGCCAGCAGTAGAACTCCGAGCGCAGATACGCAGTATTTT,CASSRTPSADTQYF
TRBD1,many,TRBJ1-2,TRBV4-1,TGCGCCAGCAGCCAAGCGCGCCTCCGGGACAGGGGGAACTATGGCTACACCTTC,CASSQARLRDRGNYGYTF
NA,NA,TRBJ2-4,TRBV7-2,TGTGCCAGCAGCTTAGACTTAGGCAGTAAAAACATTCAGTACTTC,CASSLDLGSKNIQYF
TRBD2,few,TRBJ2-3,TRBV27,TGTGCCAGCAGTTTTATCGCTAGCGGGAATACAGATACGCAGTATTTT,CASSFIASGNTDTQYF
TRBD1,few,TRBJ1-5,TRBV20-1,TGCAGTGCAAATCCGACAGGGGGCAATCAGCCCCAGCATTTT,CSANPTGGNQPQHF
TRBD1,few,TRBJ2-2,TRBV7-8,TGTGCCAGCAGCTTAGTGGGACAGGTCAACACCGGGGAGCTGTTTTTT,CASSLVGQVNTGELFF
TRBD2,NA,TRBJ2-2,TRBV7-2,TGTGCCAGCAGCTTATCTTATAGCGGGGGGGCCGGGGAGCTGTTTTTT,CASSLSYSGGAGELFF
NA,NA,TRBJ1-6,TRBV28,TGTGCCTCCCGTTTTAGGGTGGGTGGTTCACCCCTCCACTTT,CASRFRVGGSPLHF
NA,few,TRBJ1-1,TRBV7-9,TGTGCCACCGAACCGGGACGGATAATGAACACTGAAGCTTTCTTT,CATEPGRIMNTEAFF
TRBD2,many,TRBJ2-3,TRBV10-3,TGTGCCATCAGAGAAACGACTAGCGGTTGGACAGATACGCAGTATTTT,CAIRETTSGWTDTQYF
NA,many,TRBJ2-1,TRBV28,TGTGCCAGCAGTTTAAAGTTAGGCAGCTACAATGAGCAGTTCTTC,CASSLKLGSYNEQFF
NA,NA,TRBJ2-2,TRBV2,TGTGCCAGCACCGAGGGTTACAGCACCGGGGAGCTGTTTTTT,CASTEGYSTGELFF
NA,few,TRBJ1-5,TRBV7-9,TGTGCCAGCAGCTTTTTAGGCAAGGACAATCAGCCCCAGCATTTT,CASSFLGKDNQPQHF
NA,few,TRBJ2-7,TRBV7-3,TGTGCCAGCAGCTTACTCCCCGGCGGGGAGCAGTACTTC,CASSLLPGGEQYF
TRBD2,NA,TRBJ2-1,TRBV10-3,TGTGCCATCAGTGAGTCCCACCCGCTAGCGGGAGGCTACAATGAGCAGTTCTTC,CAISESHPLAGGYNEQFF
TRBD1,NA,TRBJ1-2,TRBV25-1,TGTGCCAGCAGTGATGGGACAGCGACGAACTATGGCTACACCTTC,CASSDGTATNYGYTF
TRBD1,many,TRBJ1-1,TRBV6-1,TGTGCCAGCAGGGGACAGGGGGCTGGGGACACTGAAGCTTTCTTT,CASRGQGAGDTEAFF
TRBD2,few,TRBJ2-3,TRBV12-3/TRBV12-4,TGTGCCAGCAAGGAGACTAGCGGGAGTTCTGATACGCAGTATTTT,CASKETSGSSDTQYF
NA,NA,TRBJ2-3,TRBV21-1,TGTGCCAGCAGCGGAAAGGGACAGAGAGACACAGATACGCAGTATTTT,CASSGKGQRDTDTQYF
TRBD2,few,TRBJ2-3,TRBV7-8,TGTGCCAGCAGCTTAGACCCTAGCGGGGGCCTTAGCACAGATACGCAGTATTTT,CASSLDPSGGLSTDTQYF
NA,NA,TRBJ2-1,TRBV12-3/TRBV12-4,TGTGCCAGCAGTCCGCCGGCGGGGACGGGATACAATGAGCAGTTCTTC,CASSPPAGTGYNEQFF
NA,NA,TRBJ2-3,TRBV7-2,TGTGCCAGCAGCTTAGTGGCTACCACAGATACGCAGTATTTT,CASSLVATTDTQYF
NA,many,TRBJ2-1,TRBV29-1,TGCAGCGTTGCTATCCTAGGGCACAATGAGCAGTTCTTC,CSVAILGHNEQFF
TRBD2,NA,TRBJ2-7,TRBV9,TGTGCCAGCAGCGTCAGCGGGAACGTCGACGAGCAGTACTTC,CASSVSGNVDEQYF
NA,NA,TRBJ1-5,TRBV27,TGTGCCAGCAGTTCGGGGGCCTATAGCAATCAGCCCCAGCATTTT,CASSSGAYSNQPQHF